Presented here are 20 T cell receptor beta chains from one specimen sequenced in a study of OX40 agonist ivuxolimab in advanced cancers. Clones were sequenced by immunoSEQ multiplex PCR, and TCRdb holds only the in-frame ones, with some missing. The repertoire holds more than 50,000 clones, with 75% to 90% as singletons. The sample was CD4+ or CD8+ T cells sorted from blood, taken in a trial of the OX40 agonist ivuxolimab. The receptors were sampled from an adult with an advanced solid tumor such as melanoma, head and neck, liver or kidney cancer.

For this clone: The identical CDR3 is also encoded by other nucleotide sequences in the sample. CDR3 in DNA: TGCAGCGTTCTGGACACTGAAGCTTTCTTT. Translating it yields CSVLDTEAFF. This chain uses TRBV29-1 with TRBJ1-1; no clear D gene. V was cut by 5 bases and J by 3 bases, with 4 bases left in between. The germline V gene encodes CDR1 SQVTM and CDR2 ANQGSEA. This CDR3 spans 10 amino acids.

The rearrangement links TRBV6-1 to TRBJ1-1, with 7 positions matching TRBD1. Germline trimming cut 2 bases from V and 1 base from J; bases unmatched to any gene: 7. The CDR3 is 16 amino acids. Germline V lookup: CDR1 MNHNS, CDR2 SASEGT. The CDR3 DNA reads TGTGCCAGCAGTGAATCCCTTGGGACAGCGAACACTGAAGCTTTCTTT. Residues: CASSESLGTANTEAFF.

The rearrangement uses TRBV11-2 and TRBJ2-7; D uncertain. V was clipped by 5 bases and J by 3 bases, with 2 bases between them. CDR1 SGHAT and CDR2 FQNNGV come from the germline V gene. The CDR3 has 10 residues. CDR3 in DNA: TGTGCCAGCAGCGACTACGAGCAGTACTTC. It is translated as CASSDYEQYF.

J is TRBJ2-3 and V is TRBV19, with 8 bases fitting TRBD2. Trimming took 4 bases from V and 1 from J; bases not matched to a gene: 4. This CDR3 has 15 amino acids. Germline loops: CDR1 LNHDA, CDR2 SQIVND (reference sequence). DNA for the CDR3: TGTGCCAGTAGTACGGCAGCGGGGGGCACAGATACGCAGTATTTT. Translated: CASSTAAGGTDTQYF.

The rearrangement uses TRBV6-1 and TRBJ1-2; D uncertain. With 0 bases removed from V and 8 bases from J, the gap between germline ends came to 16 bases. There are 15 residues in the CDR3. Germline V gives CDR1 MNHNS, CDR2 SASEGT. The CDR3 DNA follows: TGTGCCAGCAGTGAAGCTCCCGCCAGCCCCTTAGGCTACACCTTC. This sequence encodes CASSEAPASPLGYTF.

The V gene is TRBV7-9, the J gene TRBJ1-2; no clear D gene. Germline V gene lookup returns CDR1 SEHNR and CDR2 FQNEAQ (reference sequence). The CDR3 is 13 amino acids. Deletions cut 6 bases from V and 0 bases from J, with 8 bases between. This chain's CDR3 is CASSYITNYGYTF. Written as DNA, the CDR3 is TGTGCCAGCAGTTACATTACTAACTATGGCTACACCTTC.

CDR3 sequence reads: CASSPPGVLNYGYTF. In DNA, the CDR3 is TGTGCCAGCAGCCCCCCAGGTGTCCTTAACTATGGCTACACCTTC. This chain connects TRBV7-9 to TRBJ1-2; no clear D. Trimming removed 5 bases at V and 1 base at J, with 14 bases between. The CDR3 is 15 amino acids. The germline V gene encodes CDR1 SEHNR and CDR2 FQNEAQ (reference sequence).

V usage is TRBV27 and J usage is TRBJ2-3; unclear D gene. With 2 bases removed from V and 1 base from J, the gap between germline ends came to 10 bases. Germline assignment: CDR1 MNHEY and CDR2 SMNVEV (reference sequence). This CDR3 is built from 15 residues. CDR3 residues: CASSLLRAGTDTQYF. The CDR3 nucleotides read TGTGCCAGCAGTTTACTAAGGGCGGGCACAGATACGCAGTATTTT.

The rearrangement joins TRBV4-1 to TRBJ1-1, with 8 bases aligning to TRBD1. Losses at the gene ends were 2 bases for V and 11 bases for J; bases not matched to a gene: 13. The germline gives CDR1 MGHRA, CDR2 YSYEKL. The CDR3 has 15 residues. The CDR3, as DNA: TGCGCCAGCAGCCAAATGGGGCAGGGGGCAAGTTCGGCTTTCTTT. It codes for CASSQMGQGASSAFF.

The chain joins TRBV7-9 to TRBJ1-1; D remains unclear. Germline-derived CDR1 and CDR2 are SEHNR and FQNEAQ (reference sequence). This CDR3 has 18 amino acids. V lost 5 bases to trimming and J lost 0 bases, with 22 bases between them. This CDR3 is CASSHLTGSTTMNTEAFF. As DNA, the CDR3 is TGTGCCAGCAGCCATTTAACGGGGAGCACCACCATGAACACTGAAGCTTTCTTT.

The rearrangement links TRBV11-2 to TRBJ2-5, with D perhaps matching TRBD1 (6 bases). Germline V CDR1 and CDR2: SGHAT, FQNNGV. The CDR3 covers 15 residues. V gave up 6 bases and J gave up 3 bases, with 17 bases separating them. The CDR3 here is CASRSPYEGEETQYF. The CDR3 DNA follows: TGTGCCAGCAGAAGCCCGTATGAGGGGGAAGAGACCCAGTACTTC.

The table lists this clone with a few counts. The V and J genes are TRBV4-1 and TRBJ2-1; TRBD2 aligns across 7 bases. The J segment lost 4 bases and the V segment lost 0 bases, leaving 6 bases of the junction unmatched. CDR1 and CDR2 from the germline V gene are MGHRA and YSYEKL. The CDR3 length is 16 residues. CDR3 bases: TGCGCCAGCAGCCAAGAAGTGGGGGGGTGGTACAATGAGCAGTTCTTC. The encoded protein is CASSQEVGGWYNEQFF.

V is TRBV9 and J is TRBJ2-1, with a tentative D call TRBD1 (6 bases). CDR3 length equals 14 residues. Trimming pared 0 bases from V and 7 bases from J, leaving 11 bases between. CDR1 is SGDLS, CDR2 YYNGEE, per germline. This chain's CDR3 is CASSVGGGQNEQFF. The CDR3 DNA is TGTGCCAGCAGCGTAGGAGGGGGACAAAATGAGCAGTTCTTC.

This rearrangement joins TRBV19 to TRBJ2-7, with 9 positions matching TRBD2. The germline V gene encodes CDR1 LNHDA and CDR2 SQIVND (reference sequence). The junction had 3 bases not matched to a gene; V was cut back by 0 bases and J by 3 bases. The CDR3 spans 15 residues. CDR3 sequence: CASSIELAGIYEQYF. DNA for the CDR3: TGTGCCAGTAGTATAGAGCTAGCGGGGATCTACGAGCAGTACTTC.

This clone came up once. The chain joins TRBV27 to TRBJ1-1; D not certain. Looked up from germline, CDR1 is MNHEY and CDR2 is SMNVEV (reference sequence). Trimming stripped 2 bases from V and 4 bases from J, with 11 bases between. The CDR3 is made up of 14 amino acids. DNA for the CDR3: TGTGCCAGCAGTTTAGGACCCCCGGGCACTGAAGCTTTCTTT. The encoded protein is CASSLGPPGTEAFF.

The chain links TRBV9 to TRBJ2-1; 7 bases fit TRBD1. The CDR3 consists of 15 residues. Germline loops: CDR1 SGDLS, CDR2 YYNGEE. Germline trimming cut 3 bases from V and 6 bases from J; bases unmatched to any gene: 9. The CDR3 DNA reads as TGTGCCAGCAGCGCCTGGACAGGAGGCCGCAATGAGCAGTTCTTC. It encodes CASSAWTGGRNEQFF.

V and J are TRBV7-9 and TRBJ2-7; the D gene is possibly TRBD2 (5 bases). Trimming removed 3 bases from V and 6 bases from J, with 6 bases in between. The CDR3 sequence is 11 residues long. Germline V lookup: CDR1 SEHNR, CDR2 FQNEAQ (reference sequence). The CDR3: CASSFGVEQYF. In nucleotides, the CDR3 is TGTGCCAGCAGCTTCGGGGTCGAGCAGTACTTC. Using reference TRBV7-9 and TRBJ2-7 for the parts outside the CDR3, the full variable domain is DTGVSQNPRHKITKRGQNVTFRCDPISEHNRLYWYRQTLGQGPEFLTYFQNEAQLEKSRLLSDRFSAERPKGSFSTLEIQRTEQGDSAMYLCASSFGVEQYFGPGTRLTVT.

The genes are TRBV25-1 and TRBJ2-7; D call uncertain. V was pared by 0 bases and J by 7 bases, with 4 bases between. The V gene's germline CDR1 is MGHDK and CDR2 SYGVNS. This CDR3 has 11 residues. The CDR3 DNA sequence: TGTGCCAGCAGTGAATATACAGAGCAGTACTTC. It specifies CASSEYTEQYF.

This clone has just one count. This chain connects TRBV27 to TRBJ2-7, with TRBD1 matching 7 bases. CDR1 and CDR2 (germline): MNHEY, SMNVEV (reference sequence). The V segment lost 2 bases and the J segment 4 bases; nucleotides outside the gene matches: 5. The CDR3 length is 14 residues. The CDR3 DNA reads TGTGCCAGCAGTTTAAAAGGGGGCGGGTACGAGCAGTACTTC. This codes for CASSLKGGGYEQYF.

The CDR3 spells CASSLVDRVGTEAFF. The CDR3 bases are TGTGCCAGCAGCTTGGTAGACAGGGTCGGCACTGAAGCTTTCTTT. The V gene is TRBV5-6, the J gene TRBJ1-1; 7 bases fit TRBD1. Germline CDR1 is SGHDT and CDR2 is YYEEEE. The CDR3 spans 15 residues. V was pared by 0 bases and J by 4 bases, with 6 bases of the junction left unmatched.